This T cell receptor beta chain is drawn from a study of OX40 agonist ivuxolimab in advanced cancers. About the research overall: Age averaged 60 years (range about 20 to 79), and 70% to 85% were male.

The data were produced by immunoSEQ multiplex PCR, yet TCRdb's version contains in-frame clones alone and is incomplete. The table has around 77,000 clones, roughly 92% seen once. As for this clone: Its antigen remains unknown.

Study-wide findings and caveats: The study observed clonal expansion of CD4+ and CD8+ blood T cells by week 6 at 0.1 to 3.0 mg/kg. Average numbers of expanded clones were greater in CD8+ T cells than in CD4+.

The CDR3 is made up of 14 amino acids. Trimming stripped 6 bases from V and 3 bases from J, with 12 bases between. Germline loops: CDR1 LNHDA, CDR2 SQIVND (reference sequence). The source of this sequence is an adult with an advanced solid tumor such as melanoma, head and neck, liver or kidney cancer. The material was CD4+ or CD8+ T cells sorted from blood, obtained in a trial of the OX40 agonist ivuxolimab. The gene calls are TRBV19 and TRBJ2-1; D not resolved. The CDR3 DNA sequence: TGTGCCAGTAGCCCCCTCTCGAACTACAATGAGCAGTTCTTC. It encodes CASSPLSNYNEQFF.